Each of the 4 T cell receptor beta chains below was sequenced from the same sample in a study of T cells in localized non-small cell lung cancer. Repertoires were generated with immunoSEQ multiplex PCR, while TCRdb's copy carries only in-frame clones and drops some. Of 30,000 to 40,000 clones listed, about 90% were seen once; the top ten hold approximately 4%. Sequencing was performed on peripheral blood, taken before any cancer treatment. These receptors were collected from a woman aged 40-75 years with stage I lung adenocarcinoma.

The gene calls are TRBV7-2 and TRBJ2-7, with 8 bases aligning to TRBD2. This CDR3 is built from 17 residues. Trimming cost V 5 bases and J 2 bases; bases outside gene matches: 14. The germline V gene encodes CDR1 SGHTA and CDR2 FQGNSA. The CDR3 spells CASSPPVSSGTTYEQYF. The CDR3, as DNA: TGTGCCAGCAGCCCACCCGTGAGTAGCGGGACGACCTACGAGCAGTACTTC.

The V and J genes are TRBV6-1 and TRBJ2-5; no definite D call. From germline, CDR1 is MNHNS and CDR2 SASEGT. V was clipped by 2 bases and J by 5 bases, with 6 bases between them. This CDR3 is 12 amino acids long. In DNA, the CDR3 is TGTGCCAGCAGTGAACCGAGGGAGACCCAGTACTTC. Its translation is CASSEPRETQYF.

The chain combines TRBV7-2 with TRBJ1-1; 7 bases align to TRBD1. The CDR3 extends over 14 amino acids. The ends lost 5 bases at V and 6 bases at J; junction bases unmatched: 9. Germline loops: CDR1 SGHTA, CDR2 FQGNSA. CDR3 amino acids: CASSLGHRGAEAFF. As DNA, the CDR3 is TGTGCCAGCAGCCTCGGACACAGGGGCGCTGAAGCTTTCTTT.

The chain has TRBV30 and TRBJ2-3, with 12 positions matching TRBD2. The germline gives CDR1 GTSNPN, CDR2 SVGIG (reference sequence). The CDR3 contains 14 residues. Germline trimming cut 5 bases from V and 2 bases from J; bases unmatched to any gene: 2. The CDR3 region is CAWGLAGNTDTQYF. CDR3 in DNA: TGTGCCTGGGGACTAGCGGGGAACACAGATACGCAGTATTTT.